This is a list of T cell receptor beta chains from one sample in a study of cytomegalovirus exposure and HLA in healthy donors. Only in-frame clones appear in the TCRdb table, and some are missing; sequencing was by immunoSEQ multiplex PCR. The sample lists about 120,000 clones; about four fifths were seen once. Material for sequencing was PBMCs. The receptors originated from a man younger than 30 in good health and CMV-seronegative. Each CDR3 is given with its conserved first and last residue. Each record gives: V gene, D gene, J gene, clone size, CDR3 protein, CDR3 DNA. D genes are given only for firm matches. For some rows the clone size is stated as once, few or many, or as a class when expanded; others skip it.

>TRBV2|.|TRBJ2-7|.
CASSEYRGSSYEQYF
TGTGCCAGCAGTGAATACCGGGGGAGCTCCTACGAGCAGTACTTC
>TRBV6-6|.|TRBJ1-2|.
CASSYSDRNYGYTF
TGTGCCAGCAGTTACTCGGACAGAAACTATGGCTACACCTTC
>TRBV7-9|TRBD1|TRBJ2-2|.
CASSRDSQLPGELFF
TGTGCCAGCAGCCGGGACAGCCAACTTCCCGGGGAGCTGTTTTTT
>TRBV29-1|.|TRBJ2-1|.
CSVRASYNEQFF
TGCAGCGTGAGGGCCTCCTACAATGAGCAGTTCTTC
>TRBV5-1|TRBD2|TRBJ2-3|.
CASNPGGATDTQYF
TGCGCCAGCAACCCGGGGGGGGCCACAGATACGCAGTATTTT
>TRBV29-1|.|TRBJ1-2|.
CSVPIGFYGYTF
TGCAGCGTTCCGATTGGCTTCTATGGCTACACCTTC
>TRBV19|TRBD1|TRBJ1-2|.
CASKLLPGQIMGYTF
TGTGCCAGTAAACTCCTTCCGGGACAGATAATGGGCTACACCTTC
>TRBV9|TRBD2|TRBJ2-3|.
CASSAEGGLAGTSTDTQYF
TGTGCCAGCAGCGCGGAGGGAGGACTAGCGGGGACAAGCACAGATACGCAGTATTTT
>TRBV2|TRBD2|TRBJ2-5|.
CASTRELAGAQETQYF
TGTGCCAGCACCAGAGAACTAGCGGGGGCCCAAGAGACCCAGTACTTC
>TRBV7-6|.|TRBJ1-1|.
CASSSLRQAEPLNTEAFF
TGTGCCAGCAGCTCCCTACGACAGGCCGAACCCTTGAACACTGAAGCTTTCTTT
>TRBV5-1|TRBD1|TRBJ1-6|.
CASSLVTGNSPLHF
TGCGCCAGCAGCTTGGTGACAGGGAATTCACCCCTCCACTTT
>TRBV5-6|.|TRBJ2-1|.
CASSLGRFWEQFF
TGTGCCAGCAGCTTGGGCAGGTTCTGGGAGCAGTTCTTC
>TRBV7-9|TRBD1|TRBJ1-1|once
CASSFRTGDTEAFF
TGTGCCAGCAGCTTCCGGACAGGGGACACTGAAGCTTTCTTT
>TRBV7-8|.|TRBJ2-5|.
CASSLESGTQYF
TGTGCCAGCAGCTTGGAGTCGGGGACCCAGTACTTC
>TRBV6-1|.|TRBJ1-1|.
CASSEGAGTEAFF
TGTGCCAGCAGTGAAGGGGCCGGCACTGAAGCTTTCTTT
>TRBV28|TRBD1|TRBJ2-3|.
CASLEQGFGDTQYF
TGTGCCAGCTTAGAACAGGGGTTCGGAGATACGCAGTATTTT
>TRBV7-3|.|TRBJ1-2|.
CASSLGPNYGYTF
TGTGCCAGCAGCTTGGGCCCTAACTATGGCTACACCTTC
>TRBV2|.|TRBJ2-7|few
CASSSGLSYEQYF
TGTGCCAGCAGTTCAGGGCTCTCCTACGAGCAGTACTTC
>TRBV5-1|.|TRBJ2-1|few
CASSLDRGNEQFF
TGCGCCAGCAGCTTGGACAGAGGGAATGAGCAGTTCTTC
>TRBV7-9|.|TRBJ1-5|.
CSSSFSGDQPQHF
TGTTCCAGCAGCTTTTCGGGGGATCAGCCCCAGCATTTT
>TRBV5-4|TRBD1|TRBJ1-1|.
CASSTPRGQNTEAFF
TGTGCCAGCAGCACTCCCAGGGGGCAGAACACTGAAGCTTTCTTT
>TRBV7-2|TRBD2|TRBJ2-2|.
CASSSKRGGFHGELFF
TGTGCCAGCAGCTCCAAGCGGGGGGGTTTCCACGGGGAGCTGTTTTTT
>TRBV6-4|TRBD2|TRBJ2-3|.
CASSVGGSSDTQYF
TGTGCCAGCAGTGTGGGGGGGTCCTCAGATACGCAGTATTTT
>TRBV19|.|TRBJ1-1|once
CASSIYTEAFF
TGTGCCAGTAGTATCTACACTGAAGCTTTCTTT
>TRBV6-1|.|TRBJ1-5|.
CASSEGNGVQPQHF
TGTGCCAGCAGTGAAGGGAACGGGGTTCAGCCCCAGCATTTT
>TRBV5-1|TRBD1|TRBJ1-1|.
CASRRTGGDTEAFF
TGCGCCAGCAGACGAACAGGGGGTGACACTGAAGCTTTCTTT
>TRBV7-9|.|TRBJ2-5|.
CASSSSMEPQETQYF
TGTGCCAGCAGCTCTTCAATGGAGCCACAAGAGACCCAGTACTTC
>TRBV25-1|.|TRBJ2-1|.
CASSGSGTFYNEQFF
TGTGCCAGCAGTGGATCCGGGACATTTTACAATGAGCAGTTCTTC
>TRBV6-5|.|TRBJ1-1|.
CASSYQDSLNTEAFF
TGTGCCAGCAGTTACCAGGACAGCCTAAATACTGAAGCTTTCTTT
>TRBV6-4|TRBD2|TRBJ2-3|.
CASSDGGGADTQYF
TGTGCCAGCAGTGACGGCGGGGGGGCAGATACGCAGTATTTT
>TRBV7-6|TRBD2|TRBJ2-5|.
CASSLLSGGRQETQYF
TGTGCCAGCAGCTTACTTAGCGGGGGGCGCCAAGAGACCCAGTACTTC
>TRBV7-6|.|TRBJ2-7|.
CASSLTGEQYF
TGTGCCAGCAGCCTCACAGGCGAGCAGTACTTC
>TRBV12-5|TRBD2|TRBJ2-4|.
CASGLLLGGGLLAKNIQYF
TGTGCTAGTGGCCTCCTTTTGGGGGGGGGACTATTAGCCAAAAACATTCAGTACTTC
>TRBV14|TRBD1|TRBJ1-1|.
CASSQVRGRTEAFF
TGTGCCAGCAGCCAAGTCAGGGGGCGAACTGAAGCTTTCTTT
>TRBV19|.|TRBJ2-7|.
CASSIGWGPTYEQYF
TGTGCCAGTAGTATAGGGTGGGGGCCGACCTACGAGCAGTACTTC
>TRBV6-4|.|TRBJ1-2|once
CASRIFRDTANYGYTF
TGTGCCAGCAGGATCTTCCGGGACACAGCTAACTATGGCTACACCTTC
>TRBV27|TRBD1|TRBJ1-1|.
CASSFPVEGAQRFF
TGTGCCAGCAGTTTCCCCGTAGAGGGGGCGCAGCGTTTCTTT
>TRBV28|TRBD1|TRBJ1-1|.
CASRETGTGSYRTEAFF
TGTGCCAGCAGAGAAACCGGGACAGGGTCCTACAGGACTGAAGCTTTCTTT
>TRBV19|.|TRBJ2-7|.
CASSMYGSYEQYF
TGTGCCAGTAGTATGTACGGTTCCTACGAGCAGTACTTC
>TRBV7-3|.|TRBJ1-2|.
CASSLTTSGGYTF
TGTGCCAGCAGCTTAACTACCTCCGGGGGCTACACCTTC